This T cell receptor (beta chain) is from a study of memory CD4+ T cells and cytomegalovirus serostatus. J gave up 5 bases and V 5 bases, and 9 bases lay outside the gene matches. Per the germline V gene, CDR1 is MNHEY and CDR2 is SMNVEV (reference sequence). The CDR3 has 15 residues. The sort gate was single viable CD3+CD4+CD8-CD45RO+ cells for memory CD4+ T cells. Profiling relied on immunoSEQ multiplex PCR, and the TCRdb table lists in-frame clones only, not all of them. The sample yields some 49,000 clones, just under 80% seen once. This clone came up once. The clonotype comes from an adult in good health and CMV-seronegative. The chain uses TRBV27 and TRBJ1-1; 9 bases match TRBD1. The sequencing sample was made of memory CD4+ T cells from blood. CDR3 in amino acids: CASSPLPDRGTEAFF. The CDR3 nucleotides are TGTGCCAGCAGTCCCCTCCCCGACAGGGGGACTGAAGCTTTCTTT.